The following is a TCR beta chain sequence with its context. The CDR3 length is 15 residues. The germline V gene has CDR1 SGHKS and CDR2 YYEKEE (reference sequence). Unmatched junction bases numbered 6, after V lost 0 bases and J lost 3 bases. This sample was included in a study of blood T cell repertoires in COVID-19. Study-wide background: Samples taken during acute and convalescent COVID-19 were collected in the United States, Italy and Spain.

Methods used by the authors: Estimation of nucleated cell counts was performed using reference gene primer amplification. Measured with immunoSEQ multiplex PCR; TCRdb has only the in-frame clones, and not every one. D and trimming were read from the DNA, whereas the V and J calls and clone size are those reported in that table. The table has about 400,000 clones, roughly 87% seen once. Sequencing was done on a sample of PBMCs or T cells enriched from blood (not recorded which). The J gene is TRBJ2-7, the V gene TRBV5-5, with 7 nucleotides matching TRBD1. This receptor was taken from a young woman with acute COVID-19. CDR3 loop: CASSLEQGVGYEQYF. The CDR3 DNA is TGTGCCAGCAGCTTGGAGCAGGGGGTGGGCTACGAGCAGTACTTC. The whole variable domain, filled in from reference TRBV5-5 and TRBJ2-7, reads DAGVTQSPTHLIKTRGQQVTLRCSPISGHKSVSWYQQVLGQGPQFIFQYYEKEERGRGNFPDRFSARQFPNYSSELNVNALLLGDSALYLCASSLEQGVGYEQYFGPGTRLTVT.